This is a list of T cell receptor beta chains from one sample in a study of shared clonotypes between healthy human individuals. TCRdb keeps only in-frame clones here, not all; method: immunoSEQ multiplex PCR. Of 2 million to 2.5 million clones listed, about 95% are singletons. Sequencing was carried out using naive CD8+ T cells sorted from blood. These receptor sequences come from a man in his late teens or twenties in good health. CDR3s include the opening cysteine and the closing phenylalanine or tryptophan. Fields, in order: V gene, D gene, J gene, clone size, CDR3 protein, CDR3 DNA. D genes are given only for firm matches. Clone sizes are given selectively: once, few, many, or a class where the clone is expanded.

TRBV10-3	TRBD1	TRBJ2-7	-	CAISESAGTGASDEQYF	TGTGCCATCAGTGAGTCCGCCGGGACAGGGGCGTCGGACGAGCAGTACTTC
TRBV4-3	-	TRBJ2-1	-	CASSQGSPNYNEQFF	TGCGCCAGCAGCCAAGGTAGTCCAAACTACAATGAGCAGTTCTTC
TRBV27	TRBD1	TRBJ2-3	-	CASSLSSVRGLEDTQYF	TGTGCCAGCAGTTTAAGTTCAGTCAGGGGGCTTGAAGATACGCAGTATTTT
TRBV4-3	-	TRBJ2-1	-	CASSQDGPGQFSYNEQFF	TGCGCCAGCAGCCAAGATGGTCCCGGACAGTTTTCCTACAATGAGCAGTTCTTC
TRBV13	-	TRBJ1-6	-	CASSLGGSSYNSPLHF	TGTGCCAGCAGCTTAGGAGGGAGCTCCTATAATTCACCCCTCCACTTT
TRBV11-1	-	TRBJ1-1	-	CASSLLGNTEAFF	TGTGCCAGCAGCTTATTAGGAAACACTGAAGCTTTCTTT
TRBV28	TRBD2	TRBJ2-1	-	CASSPRAPYPSSGGPREQFF	TGTGCCAGCAGTCCCCGGGCCCCATACCCTTCGTCGGGGGGGCCAAGGGAGCAGTTCTTC
TRBV27	-	TRBJ2-7	-	CASSLDYDSYEQYF	TGTGCCAGCAGTTTGGACTACGACTCCTACGAGCAGTACTTC
TRBV6-1	-	TRBJ1-5	-	CASSEDQGWPNPQHF	TGTGCCAGCAGTGAGGACCAGGGATGGCCCAATCCCCAGCATTTT
TRBV7-6	-	TRBJ1-6	-	CASSLAYVEGGRIYNSPLHF	TGTGCCAGCAGCTTAGCGTATGTGGAGGGGGGTCGCATCTATAATTCACCCCTCCACTTT
TRBV6-5	-	TRBJ2-2	-	CASSYFSSWTGELFF	TGTGCCAGCAGTTATTTTTCTTCGTGGACCGGGGAGCTGTTTTTT
TRBV7-6	TRBD1	TRBJ2-7	-	CASSSLSGTGDYEQYF	TGTGCCAGCAGCTCCCTGTCCGGGACAGGGGACTACGAGCAGTACTTC
TRBV28	-	TRBJ2-7	once	CASSPDRERSSYEQYF	TGTGCCAGCAGTCCCGATAGGGAGCGGAGCTCCTACGAGCAGTACTTC
TRBV5-8	TRBD1	TRBJ1-6	-	CASSSGTVNNSPLHF	TGTGCCAGCAGTTCCGGGACAGTCAATAATTCACCCCTCCACTTT
TRBV11-2	TRBD1	TRBJ2-7	-	CASSPGTGTYEQYF	TGTGCCAGCAGTCCCGGGACAGGTACCTACGAGCAGTACTTC
TRBV7-8	-	TRBJ1-5	once	CASSLVRGNQPQHF	TGTGCCAGCAGCTTAGTTCGCGGAAATCAGCCCCAGCATTTT
TRBV27	-	TRBJ2-7	once	CASSRVANTYEQYF	TGTGCCAGCAGTAGGGTAGCCAACACCTACGAGCAGTACTTC
TRBV5-6	-	TRBJ2-5	-	CASSKEDWQETQYF	TGTGCCAGCAGCAAAGAGGATTGGCAAGAGACCCAGTACTTC
TRBV28	-	TRBJ2-2	-	CASRLDREGTGELFF	TGTGCCAGCAGATTGGACAGGGAGGGGACCGGGGAGCTGTTTTTT
TRBV5-1	-	TRBJ2-7	-	CASSLEGSPYEQYF	TGCGCCAGCAGCTTGGAGGGGTCCCCCTACGAGCAGTACTTC
TRBV10-1	TRBD1	TRBJ2-1	once	CASSTAGTGVVDEQFF	TGCGCCAGTTCGACCGCCGGGACAGGGGTTGTGGATGAGCAGTTCTTC
TRBV7-6	TRBD1	TRBJ2-5	-	CASSPNSLGQVETQYF	TGTGCCAGCAGCCCTAATAGTCTTGGACAGGTAGAGACCCAGTACTTC
TRBV9	-	TRBJ2-3	-	CASSAPRSSTDTQYF	TGTGCCAGCAGCGCGCCGCGTTCCAGCACAGATACGCAGTATTTT
TRBV9	TRBD2	TRBJ2-2	-	CASSSRERGGGELFF	TGTGCCAGCAGCTCGCGGGAGCGGGGTGGCGGGGAGCTGTTTTTT
TRBV5-6	TRBD2	TRBJ2-4	-	CASSISGGGNIQYF	TGTGCCAGCAGCATTAGCGGGGGAGGAAACATTCAGTACTTC